A selection of T cell receptor beta chains follows, all from one sample in a study of blood T cell repertoires in COVID-19. Sequencing used immunoSEQ multiplex PCR; TCRdb keeps in-frame clones, though not all of them. The sample consists of some 160,000 clones, about four fifths of them appearing once. Sequenced material: PBMCs or T cells enriched from blood (not recorded which). These receptors were collected from a woman in her fifties or sixties who had recovered from COVID-19. Both conserved end residues are trimmed from each CDR3.

J	V	CDR3
TRBJ1-5	TRBV7-8	ASSLMGQGSGNQPQH
TRBJ1-6	TRBV6-6	ASSSFLENSPLH
TRBJ1-1	TRBV3-1/TRBV3-2	ASSQVLLPRDTEAF
TRBJ1-2	TRBV18	ASSPVSGGTNYGYT
TRBJ1-6	TRBV10-1	ASSGSLNSPLH
TRBJ1-5	TRBV7-2	ASSLWTANQPQH
TRBJ1-1	TRBV19	ASSIPDRKVEAF
TRBJ1-4	TRBV19	ASSRGNEKLF
TRBJ2-3	TRBV18	ASSPERGGTQY
TRBJ2-7	TRBV3-1/TRBV3-2	ASSLTSGAREQY
TRBJ1-2	TRBV10-3	AISQGTNYGYT
TRBJ1-1	TRBV21-1	ASSPRYGGGTTEAF
TRBJ2-3	TRBV5-8	ASSSGRAADTQY
TRBJ1-2	TRBV20-1	SASTGGEGYT
TRBJ2-3	TRBV3-1/TRBV3-2	ASSQSTSGGDSSQY
TRBJ2-5	TRBV2	ASSELAGDQETQY
TRBJ1-1	TRBV19	ASSIQGATEAF
TRBJ2-2	TRBV5-5	ASSPRENTGELF
TRBJ2-3	TRBV24-1	ATSVGTGGQY
TRBJ1-1	TRBV25-1	ASSASTGYTEAF
TRBJ1-5	TRBV6-5	ASRFNRANQPQH
TRBJ2-7	TRBV12-3/TRBV12-4	ASSTQGYEQY
TRBJ2-2	TRBV27	ASSLYLETANTGELF
TRBJ1-1	TRBV15	ATSRDGQGGREAF
TRBJ1-2	TRBV6-5	ASSLTREAGYT
TRBJ1-4	TRBV7-2	ASSLDRVNEKLF
TRBJ1-2	TRBV27	ASSPWWGDRQDGYT
TRBJ1-2	TRBV7-8	ASSFDRNYGYT
TRBJ1-1	TRBV9	ASSEEALNTEAF
TRBJ2-3	TRBV4-1	ASSQAAGYDTQY
TRBJ2-7	TRBV15	ATSGTSGSYEQY
TRBJ2-7	TRBV7-3	ASNDKGAPTGTRSYEQY
TRBJ2-6	TRBV27	ASSLQVSGANVLT
TRBJ2-1	TRBV6-5	ASTHGGSYNEQF
TRBJ1-1	TRBV25-1	ASSDSLPSLGAF
TRBJ2-1	TRBV5-8	ASSLERGGRNEQF
TRBJ2-2	TRBV3-1/TRBV3-2	ASQRGGANTGELF
TRBJ1-2	TRBV20-1	SASRQSSHT
TRBJ1-2	TRBV29-1	SVEAKSRGYT
TRBJ1-2	TRBV29-1	SVVRPNYGYT
TRBJ1-4	TRBV7-2	ASSLIGRQATNEKLF
TRBJ1-5	TRBV19	ASIPGYSNQPQH
TRBJ1-1	TRBV3-1/TRBV3-2	ATRGGTEAF
TRBJ1-2	TRBV6-5	ASSSRGQGTGYT
TRBJ2-1	TRBV6-4	ASSDSSRASGGSTHSYNEQF
TRBJ2-5	TRBV2	ASSDRGETQY
TRBJ1-2	TRBV28	ASSVSTGGFYGYT
TRBJ2-7	TRBV7-6	ASSGLAGGVYEQY
TRBJ1-1	TRBV6-1	ASSEIWGGKTEAF